What follows are 8 T cell receptor beta chains derived from one specimen sequenced in a study of blood T cell repertoires in COVID-19. Sequencing used immunoSEQ multiplex PCR; TCRdb keeps in-frame clones, though not all of them. The data show a few hundred thousand clones, 90% seen once. Specimen: peripheral blood. The receptors shown here come from a woman aged 55-69 years with COVID-19, enrolled during active disease.

This chain connects TRBV15 to TRBJ1-3; D perhaps matches TRBD1 (5 bases). This CDR3 comprises 18 residues. V lost 0 bases and J lost 3, with 18 bases in between. CDR1 LNHNV and CDR2 YYDKDF come from the germline V gene (reference sequence). CDR3 DNA: TGTGCCACCAGCAGAGAGGGGGGACGGATGCTATATGGAAACACCATATATTTT. Protein sequence: CATSREGGRMLYGNTIYF.

The chain joins TRBV5-4 to TRBJ1-1, with D uncertain. The V and J ends lost 4 bases and 0 bases respectively, with 13 bases between them. Germline loops: CDR1 SGHNT, CDR2 YYREEE (reference sequence). This CDR3 is 15 amino acids long. For the CDR3, the DNA is TGTGCCAGCAGCAATCAAGAGGGAATGAACACTGAAGCTTTCTTT. It codes for CASSNQEGMNTEAFF.

This chain joins TRBV19 and TRBJ2-7; TRBD1 matches 7 bases. CDR1 is LNHDA and CDR2 is SQIVND in the germline V gene (reference sequence). The CDR3 sequence is 14 residues long. Losses at the gene ends were 4 bases for V and 5 bases for J; bases not matched to a gene: 8. Here the CDR3 reads CASSTAGGLNEQYF. CDR3 nucleotides: TGTGCCAGTAGTACCGCAGGGGGTTTGAACGAGCAGTACTTC. Together with reference TRBV19 and TRBJ2-7, the CDR3 gives the full variable domain: DGGITQSPKYLFRKEGQNVTLSCEQNLNHDAMYWYRQDPGQGLRLIYYSQIVNDFQKGDIAEGYSVSREKKESFPLTVTSAQKNPTAFYLCASSTAGGLNEQYFGPGTRLTVT.

The chain recombines TRBV5-1 with TRBJ1-2; D unclear. The CDR3 is 18 residues long. V lost 1 base to trimming and J lost 0 bases, with 19 bases between them. Germline V lookup: CDR1 SGHRS, CDR2 YFSETQ. CDR3 sequence: CASSLMGGGEPPNYGYTF. For the CDR3, the DNA is TGCGCCAGCAGCTTGATGGGTGGCGGGGAGCCCCCTAACTATGGCTACACCTTC.

As DNA, the CDR3 is TGTGCCAGCTGTGCAGGGATTAATTCACCCCTCCACTTT. It translates to CASCAGINSPLHF. The chain recombines TRBV28 with TRBJ1-6; maybe TRBD1 (5 bases). The CDR3 contains 13 residues. V was shortened by 8 bases and J by 6 bases, with 11 bases between the two germline ends. Germline V gene lookup returns CDR1 MDHEN and CDR2 SYDVKM.

This clone was seen a handful of times. The chain carries TRBV10-3 and TRBJ1-1; possible D gene TRBD1, 6 bases. The germline CDR1 and CDR2 sequences are ENHRY and SYGVKD. Trimming took off 10 bases at V and 0 bases at J, with 21 bases between the two ends. CDR3 length: 16 residues. CDR3 sequence (DNA): TGTGCCACCATAGCTTACAGGGCCCCCATGAACACTGAAGCTTTCTTT. Its translation: CATIAYRAPMNTEAFF.

This clone was counted a few times. V and J are TRBV7-8 and TRBJ1-1, with 10 bases that match TRBD1. V was clipped by 6 bases and J by 5 bases; unmatched bases: 18. Germline V gene data show CDR1 as SGHVS and CDR2 as FQNEAQ. CDR3 length equals 18 residues. The CDR3, as DNA: TGTGCCAGCAGATTTACTAGGGACAGGGGCCACACGGGGACTGAAGCTTTCTTT. Residues: CASRFTRDRGHTGTEAFF.

The J gene is TRBJ1-4, the V gene TRBV7-9; D unclear. V shed 4 bases and J shed 8 bases, with 23 bases lying between them. Germline CDR1 is SEHNR and CDR2 is FQNEAQ (reference sequence). CDR3 length: 17 amino acids. The CDR3 is CASSSTTDKLFGEKLFF. CDR3 nucleotides: TGTGCCAGCAGCTCCACGACCGACAAACTCTTTGGGGAAAAACTGTTTTTT.